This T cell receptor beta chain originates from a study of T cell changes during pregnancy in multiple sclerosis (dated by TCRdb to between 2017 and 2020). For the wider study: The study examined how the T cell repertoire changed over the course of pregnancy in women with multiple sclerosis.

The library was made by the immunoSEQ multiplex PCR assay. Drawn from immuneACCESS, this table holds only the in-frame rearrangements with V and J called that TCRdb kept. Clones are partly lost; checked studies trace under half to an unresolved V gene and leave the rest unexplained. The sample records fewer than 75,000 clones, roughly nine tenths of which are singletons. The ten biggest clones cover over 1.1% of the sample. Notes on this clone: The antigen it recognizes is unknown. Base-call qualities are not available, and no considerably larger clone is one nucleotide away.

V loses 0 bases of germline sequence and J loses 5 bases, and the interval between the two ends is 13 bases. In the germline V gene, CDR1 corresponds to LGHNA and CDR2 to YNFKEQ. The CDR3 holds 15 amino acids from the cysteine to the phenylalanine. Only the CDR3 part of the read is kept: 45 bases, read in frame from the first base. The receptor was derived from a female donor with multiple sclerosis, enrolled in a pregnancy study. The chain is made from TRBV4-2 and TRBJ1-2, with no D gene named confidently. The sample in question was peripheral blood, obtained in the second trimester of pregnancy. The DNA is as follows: TGTGCCAGCAGCCAAGATTCAGGAGGCGTTTATGGCTACACCTTC. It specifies CASSQDSGGVYGYTF.